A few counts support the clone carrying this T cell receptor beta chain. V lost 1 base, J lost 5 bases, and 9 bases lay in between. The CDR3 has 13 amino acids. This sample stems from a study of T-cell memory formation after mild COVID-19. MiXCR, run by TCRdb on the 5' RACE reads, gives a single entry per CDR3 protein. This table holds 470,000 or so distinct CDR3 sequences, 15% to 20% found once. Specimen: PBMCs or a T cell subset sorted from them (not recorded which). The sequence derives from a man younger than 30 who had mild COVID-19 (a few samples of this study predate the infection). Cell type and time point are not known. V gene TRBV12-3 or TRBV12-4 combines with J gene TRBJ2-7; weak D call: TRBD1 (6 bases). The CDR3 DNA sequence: TGTGCCAGCAGTTTAGGGGGGCTGAACGAGCAGTACGTC. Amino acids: CASSLGGLNEQYV.